These 24 T cell receptor beta chains share one sample of origin, sequenced in a study of post-analysis software for immune sequencing data. No cognate antigen is known for these TCRs. Every TCR beta cDNA library bore unique molecular identifiers. One entry per CDR3 protein results from TCRdb running MiXCR on the PCR reads. This sample yields about 460,000 distinct CDR3 sequences, of which under 55% are seen a single time; 9.5% to 13% belongs to the top ten. Study findings and constraints: The five TRBV segments detected at higher frequency in patients than in controls included TRBV5-6, TRBV5-1 and TRBV20-1.

Sequences were obtained from blood. The receptors shown here come from a girl between 5 and 17 years old with multiple sclerosis.

This chain links TRBV2 with TRBJ2-5; D is possibly TRBD2 (7 bases). The CDR3 is made up of 15 amino acids. The V end was cut by 0 bases, the J end by 1 base, with 9 bases between. Germline loops: CDR1 SNHLY, CDR2 FYNNEI. CDR3 in amino acids: CASSEARGRQETQYF. CDR3 in DNA: TGTGCCAGCAGTGAAGCGCGGGGGCGCCAAGAGACCCAGTACTTC.

This clonotype was counted only a few times. J is TRBJ2-4 and V is TRBV12-3 or TRBV12-4, with a tentative D call TRBD1 (6 bases). Deletions cut 5 bases from V and 0 bases from J, with 17 bases between. The CDR3 spans 17 residues. The CDR3 coding sequence is TGTGCCAGCAGTCCGCCCGGACAGTTACTAGCCAAAAACATTCAGTACTTC. Translated, it gives CASSPPGQLLAKNIQYF.

A few counts support this clonotype. The chain carries TRBV6-1 and TRBJ2-7; 8 bases map to TRBD2. CDR1 is MNHNS and CDR2 is SASEGT in the germline V gene. After removal of 2 bases from V and 3 bases from J, the junction contained 6 bases not matched to a gene. The length of the CDR3 is 15 residues. This CDR3 is CASSELLAGLYEQYF. The CDR3 coding sequence is TGTGCCAGCAGTGAATTGTTAGCGGGACTCTACGAGCAGTACTTC.

The chain recombines TRBV12-3 or TRBV12-4 with TRBJ1-2; weak D call: TRBD1 (6 bases). This CDR3 spans 16 amino acids. V dropped 0 bases and J dropped 0 bases, with 11 bases sitting between them. The CDR3 sequence is CASSLALQGPNYGYTF. Here the CDR3 DNA reads TGTGCCAGCAGTTTAGCGCTACAGGGACCTAACTATGGCTACACCTTC.

A few counts support this clonotype. The J gene is TRBJ1-2, the V gene TRBV4-3, with unresolved D. The CDR3 has 15 amino acids. Germline assignment: CDR1 LGHNA and CDR2 YSLEER. V was clipped by 0 bases and J by 4 bases, with 12 bases between them. The CDR3 is CASSQDMASPYGYTF. CDR3 bases: TGCGCCAGCAGCCAAGATATGGCCAGCCCCTATGGCTACACCTTC.

The chain combines TRBV20-1 with TRBJ2-4; 10 nucleotides match TRBD2. The CDR3 contains 14 residues. CDR1 DFQATT and CDR2 SNEGSKA come from the germline V gene (reference sequence). The V and J ends lost 3 bases and 13 bases, in that order; junction bases with no gene match: 12. CDR3 region: CSASGLAAYNEQYF. The CDR3 DNA sequence: TGCAGTGCTAGTGGACTAGCGGCCTACAATGAGCAGTACTTC.

This clonotype has more than one count but fewer than ten. This chain links TRBV7-9 with TRBJ2-7; the D is unclear. V lost 4 bases to trimming and J lost 3 bases, with 19 bases between them. The CDR3 has 16 amino acids. From germline, CDR1 is SEHNR and CDR2 FQNEAQ (reference sequence). The CDR3 coding sequence is TGTGCCAGCAGCTCCACGAGTGACTTGAGAAACTACGAGCAGTACTTC. This sequence encodes CASSSTSDLRNYEQYF.

In its sample, this clonotype was seen a few times. The J gene is TRBJ2-5, the V gene TRBV12-3 or TRBV12-4; either TRBD1 or TRBD2 may supply D (5 bases each). The CDR3 totals 12 residues. V gave up 5 bases and J gave up 3 bases, with 7 bases separating them. CDR3 region: CASSEGKETQYF. DNA for the CDR3: TGTGCCAGCAGTGAGGGGAAAGAGACCCAGTACTTC.

This chain joins TRBV7-8 and TRBJ2-5; maybe TRBD2 (6 bases). The CDR3 is made up of 13 amino acids. V was clipped by 3 bases and J by 11 bases, with 16 bases between them. In germline, CDR1 is SGHVS, CDR2 FQNEAQ. The CDR3 protein is CASSFKRAWEQYF. CDR3 sequence (DNA): TGTGCCAGCAGCTTCAAGCGGGCCTGGGAGCAGTACTTC.

This clonotype was picked up many times. This chain uses TRBV4-1 with TRBJ2-3; 9 bases are a match to TRBD2. Trimming at V came to 1 base and at J to 6 bases, leaving 14 bases not matched to a gene. Germline CDR1 MGHRA, CDR2 YSYEKL. This CDR3 is built from 18 residues. CDR3 DNA: TGCGCCAGCAGCCAAGTCCGGCTAGCGGGACTTCCGGGGGATACGCAGTATTTT. Amino acid sequence: CASSQVRLAGLPGDTQYF.

A few counts support this clonotype. The chain uses TRBV10-3 and TRBJ2-4; 7 nucleotides match TRBD1. This CDR3 contains 14 residues. CDR1 is ENHRY, CDR2 SYGVKD, per germline. The trim removed 3 bases at V and 6 bases at J, leaving 5 bases unmatched. CDR3 sequence reads: CAISDGQGVNIQYF. Written as DNA, the CDR3 is TGTGCCATCAGTGACGGGCAGGGGGTAAACATTCAGTACTTC.

This clonotype was seen more than once but under ten times. The rearrangement uses TRBV6-6 and TRBJ2-3; 12 nucleotides align to TRBD2. Germline V gives CDR1 MNHNY, CDR2 SVGAGI (reference sequence). V was clipped by 1 base and J by 0 bases; unmatched bases: 2. This CDR3 has 17 amino acids. The CDR3 DNA is TGTGCCAGCAGTTACTTTACTAGCGGGGGGAGCACAGATACGCAGTATTTT. Translating gives CASSYFTSGGSTDTQYF.

This clonotype was seen only a few times. V usage is TRBV29-1 and J usage is TRBJ1-2; a possible D gene is TRBD1 (6 bases). CDR1 and CDR2 (germline): SQVTM, ANQGSEA. The CDR3 has 13 amino acids. V lost 4 bases, J lost 2 bases, and 11 bases lay in between. CDR3 sequence (DNA): TGCAGCGTTGCTGAGCAGGGGAACTATGGCTACACCTTC. Translated, it gives CSVAEQGNYGYTF.

The gene calls are TRBV5-1 and TRBJ2-6, with unresolved D. The length of the CDR3 is 13 residues. Germline V lookup: CDR1 SGHRS, CDR2 YFSETQ. The V gene lost 0 bases and the J gene lost 4 bases, with 2 bases spanning the gap. CDR3 in amino acids: CASSLEGANVLTF. The CDR3 DNA reads as TGCGCCAGCAGCTTGGAGGGGGCCAACGTCCTGACTTTC.

This clonotype has just a few counts. The rearrangement uses TRBV12-3 or TRBV12-4 and TRBJ2-7; D possibly corresponds to TRBD1 (6 bases). Trimming removed 6 bases from V and 6 bases from J, with 12 bases in between. The CDR3 extends over 12 amino acids. CDR3 bases: TGTGCCAGCAGCCCAGGGGATCGCGAGCAGTACTTC. This encodes CASSPGDREQYF.

Regarding this clonotype: An end of the junction differs from the germline gene, which may be a read error. This chain joins TRBV7-3 and TRBJ2-7; TRBD1 aligns across 10 bases. The end of the DNA aligns better with TRBJ2-5, so the J call may be wrong. The germline V gene has CDR1 SGHTA and CDR2 FQGTGA. This CDR3 region has 16 residues. CDR3 sequence: CACSSLTGGRGETQYF. DNA for the CDR3: TGTGCCTGCAGCTCCCTGACAGGGGGCCGAGGGGAGACCCAGTACTTC.

The CDR3 nucleotides read TGTGCCAGCAGTTTAGGGGGACAAATAACTGAAGCTTTCTTT. Protein: CASSLGGQITEAFF. The genes are TRBV12-3 or TRBV12-4 and TRBJ1-1; D is possibly TRBD1 (6 bases). This CDR3 spans 14 amino acids. The V gene lost 1 base and the J gene lost 5 bases, with 11 bases spanning the gap.

This clonotype showed up just a few times. This chain links TRBV28 with TRBJ2-7; 10 bases line up with TRBD1. In germline, CDR1 is MDHEN, CDR2 SYDVKM. The CDR3 is made up of 15 amino acids. Trimming took 6 bases from V and 2 from J; bases not matched to a gene: 7. Here the CDR3 DNA reads TGTGCCAGCAGAATCAGGGACAGGGGAGCCTACGAGCAGTACTTC. Translated: CASRIRDRGAYEQYF.

This clonotype was seen at least ten times. CDR3 residues: CASIPGAMPVTDTQYF. CDR3 DNA sequence: TGTGCCAGCATACCGGGAGCCATGCCTGTCACAGATACGCAGTATTTT. The chain combines TRBV28 with TRBJ2-3; perhaps TRBD2 as D (6 bases). This CDR3 has 16 residues. Germline V gene lookup returns CDR1 MDHEN and CDR2 SYDVKM. V lost 7 bases and J 2 bases, leaving 19 bases between the germline ends.

This clonotype was seen once. The genes are TRBV2 and TRBJ1-4; no reliable D call. With 4 bases removed from V and 8 bases from J, the gap between germline ends came to 8 bases. This CDR3 comprises 12 residues. Germline assignment: CDR1 SNHLY and CDR2 FYNNEI. The CDR3 loop is CASSGDQEKLFF. DNA for the CDR3: TGTGCCAGCAGTGGAGACCAGGAAAAACTGTTTTTT.

This clonotype was observed a few times. The rearrangement joins TRBV24-1 to TRBJ2-1; 11 bases line up with TRBD2. The CDR3 has 19 amino acids. The J segment lost 0 bases and the V segment lost 5 bases, leaving 11 bases of the junction unmatched. From germline, CDR1 is KGHDR and CDR2 SFDVKD. CDR3 sequence (DNA): TGTGCCACCAGTGGTGGGGGGACTAGCGGACCCCGCTCCTACAATGAGCAGTTCTTC. Amino acid sequence: CATSGGGTSGPRSYNEQFF.

This sequence joins TRBV7-3 and TRBJ2-7, with 13 positions matching TRBD2. CDR1 SGHTA and CDR2 FQGTGA come from the germline V gene. Losses at the gene ends were 6 bases for V and 2 bases for J; bases not matched to a gene: 10. The CDR3 length is 17 residues. As DNA, the CDR3 is TGTGCCAGCAGTCCCGGGACTAGCGGGGAGTGGCCCTACGAGCAGTACTTC. Amino acids: CASSPGTSGEWPYEQYF.

The chain has TRBV7-2 and TRBJ2-5, with 8 bases identical to TRBD2. This CDR3 comprises 14 residues. The germline V gene encodes CDR1 SGHTA and CDR2 FQGNSA. Unmatched junction bases numbered 6, after V lost 5 bases and J lost 4 bases. The CDR3 reads CASSITSGRETQYF. CDR3 coding DNA: TGTGCCAGCAGCATAACTAGCGGAAGAGAGACCCAGTACTTC.

J is TRBJ1-5 and V is TRBV12-3 or TRBV12-4; D unclear. The CDR3 has 15 residues. V was pared by 1 base and J by 13 bases, with 20 bases between. In nucleotides, the CDR3 is TGTGCCAGCAGTTTAGAAAGGGCCCAGCCGACGTATCAGCATTTT. This sequence encodes CASSLERAQPTYQHF.